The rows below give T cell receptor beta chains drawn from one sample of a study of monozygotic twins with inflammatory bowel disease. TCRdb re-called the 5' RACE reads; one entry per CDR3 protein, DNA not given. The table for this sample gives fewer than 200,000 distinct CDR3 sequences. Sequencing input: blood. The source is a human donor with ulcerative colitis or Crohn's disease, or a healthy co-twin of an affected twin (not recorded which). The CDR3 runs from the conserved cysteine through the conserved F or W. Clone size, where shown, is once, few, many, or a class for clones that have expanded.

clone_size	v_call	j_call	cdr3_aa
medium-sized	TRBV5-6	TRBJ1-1	CASSLTPNTEAFF
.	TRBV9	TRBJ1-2	CASSVAGGSDGYTF
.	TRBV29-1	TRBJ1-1	CSVALARDTEAFF
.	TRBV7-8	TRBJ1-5	CASGPSGGGNQPQHF
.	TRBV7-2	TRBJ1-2	CASSSGQIYGYTF
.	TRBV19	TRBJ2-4	CASSIGDLAKNIQYF
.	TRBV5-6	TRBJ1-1	CASSRWGFTEAFF
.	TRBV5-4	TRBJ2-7	CASSFGLPSSYEQYF
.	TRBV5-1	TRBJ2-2	CASSLVPRGDTGELFF
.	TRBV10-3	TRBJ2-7	CAISPHRDRGNYEQYF
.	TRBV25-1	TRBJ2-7	CASSDPGQNEQYF
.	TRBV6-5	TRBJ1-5	CASSYGQGSNQPQHF
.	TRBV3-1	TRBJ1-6	CASSPYDGDNSPLHF
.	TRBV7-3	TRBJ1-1	CASSNSPGQDVFF
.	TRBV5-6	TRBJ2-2	CASSLASLAGRTGELFF
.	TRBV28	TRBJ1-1	CASSPPIDSYTEAFF
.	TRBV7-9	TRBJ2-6	CASSLAMRPGANVLTF
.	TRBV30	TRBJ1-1	CAWSYKDEAFF